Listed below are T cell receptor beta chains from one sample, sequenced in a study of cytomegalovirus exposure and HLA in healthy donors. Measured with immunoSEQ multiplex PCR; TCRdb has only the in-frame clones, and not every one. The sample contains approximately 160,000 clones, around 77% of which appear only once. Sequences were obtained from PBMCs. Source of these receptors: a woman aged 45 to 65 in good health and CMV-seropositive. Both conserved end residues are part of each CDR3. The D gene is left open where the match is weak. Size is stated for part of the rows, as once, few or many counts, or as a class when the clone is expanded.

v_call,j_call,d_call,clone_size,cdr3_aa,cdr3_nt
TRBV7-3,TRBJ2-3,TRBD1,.,CASSPRGSDTQYF,TGTGCCAGCAGCCCCAGGGGGTCAGATACGCAGTATTTT
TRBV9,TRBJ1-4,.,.,CASSVGQVWGGINEKLFF,TGTGCCAGCAGCGTAGGTCAAGTTTGGGGGGGAATTAATGAAAAACTGTTTTTT
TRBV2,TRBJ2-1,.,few,CASSDFDPVDEQFF,TGTGCCAGCAGTGATTTCGATCCGGTGGATGAGCAGTTCTTC
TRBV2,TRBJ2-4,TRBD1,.,CASSSDRDIQYF,TGTGCCAGCAGTTCTGACAGGGACATTCAGTACTTC
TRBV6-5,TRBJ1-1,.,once,CASSYGGAKNTEAFF,TGTGCCAGCAGTTACGGTGGAGCGAAGAACACTGAAGCTTTCTTT
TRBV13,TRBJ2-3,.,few,CASSLASTDTQYF,TGTGCCAGCAGCTTAGCGTCTACAGATACGCAGTATTTT
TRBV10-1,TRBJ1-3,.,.,CASSTFWTATLGSSGNTIYF,TGCGCCAGCAGTACCTTCTGGACAGCAACGTTAGGTTCCTCTGGAAACACCATATATTTT
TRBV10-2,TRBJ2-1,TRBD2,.,CASRSREEGNEQFF,TGCGCCAGCAGAAGTCGGGAGGAGGGCAATGAGCAGTTCTTC
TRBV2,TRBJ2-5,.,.,CASSGGVGETQYF,TGTGCCAGCAGTGGGGGGGTAGGAGAGACCCAGTACTTC
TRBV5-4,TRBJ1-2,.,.,CASSLEAHGYTF,TGTGCCAGCAGCTTAGAGGCGCATGGCTACACCTTC
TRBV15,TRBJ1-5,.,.,CATSRVPSQPQHF,TGTGCCACCAGCAGAGTCCCCAGTCAGCCCCAGCATTTT
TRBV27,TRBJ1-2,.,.,CASSLGGVQLPNGYTF,TGTGCCAGCAGTTTAGGGGGGGTACAGCTCCCCAATGGCTACACCTTC
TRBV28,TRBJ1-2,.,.,CASSLGGLPYGYTF,TGTGCCAGCAGTTTGGGGGGGCTCCCGTATGGCTACACCTTC
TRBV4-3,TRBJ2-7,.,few,CASSQFRDTSYEQYF,TGCGCCAGCAGCCAATTCCGGGACACTTCCTACGAGCAGTACTTC
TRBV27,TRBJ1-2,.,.,CASSLRGAPNYGYTF,TGTGCCAGCAGTTTACGGGGGGCGCCCAACTATGGCTACACCTTC
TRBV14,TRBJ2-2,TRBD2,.,CASSQGLAGGGELFF,TGTGCCAGCAGCCAAGGACTAGCGGGAGGCGGGGAGCTGTTTTTT
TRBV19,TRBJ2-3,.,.,CASSIYPGTLHRGDTQYF,TGTGCCAGTAGTATATACCCCGGGACACTACACCGAGGAGATACGCAGTATTTT
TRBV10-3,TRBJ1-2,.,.,CAIRAPGAEGYTF,TGTGCCATCAGGGCTCCAGGGGCAGAAGGCTACACCTTC
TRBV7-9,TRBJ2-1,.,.,CASSTTGGGGDEQFF,TGTGCCAGCAGTACAACGGGGGGCGGAGGTGATGAGCAGTTCTTC
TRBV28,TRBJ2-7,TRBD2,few,CASSFSPSAGVTYEQYF,TGTGCCAGCAGTTTTTCCCCCTCGGCGGGAGTAACGTACGAGCAGTACTTC
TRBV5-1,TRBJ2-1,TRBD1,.,CASSSGTESYNEQFF,TGCGCCAGCAGCTCCGGGACAGAGTCCTACAATGAGCAGTTCTTC
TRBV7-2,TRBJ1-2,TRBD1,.,CASRDQTGGGIFGYTF,TGTGCCAGCAGGGACCAAACAGGGGGCGGAATCTTTGGCTACACCTTC
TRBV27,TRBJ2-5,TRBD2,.,CASSLTPLSGRALETQYF,TGTGCCAGCAGTTTAACCCCACTCAGCGGGAGGGCCTTAGAGACCCAGTACTTC
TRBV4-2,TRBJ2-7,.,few,CASSQGQGDEQYF,TGTGCCAGCAGCCAAGGCCAGGGCGACGAGCAGTACTTC